The sequence of this T cell receptor (beta chain) was determined in a study of blood T cell repertoires in COVID-19. Overall study context: Sites across the United States, Italy and Spain contributed samples from acute and convalescent COVID-19. Sources were T cells, B-cell-depleted T cells, or PBMCs; the material itself was cDNA or gDNA.

The V end lost 9 bases, the J end lost 5 bases, and 7 bases lay between the germline ends. There are 11 residues in the CDR3. CDR1 and CDR2 from the germline V gene are MNHEY and SMNVEV (reference sequence). Original analysis: The authors estimated nucleated cell counts from reference gene primer amplification. Only in-frame clones appear in the TCRdb table, and some are missing; sequencing was by immunoSEQ multiplex PCR. V and J calls and clone size are those listed in that table; D and trimming were worked out from the DNA. The sample carries about 370,000 clones, approximately 88% recorded once. Patients of the Seattle cohort, enrolled during active infection, were followed longitudinally.

Material for sequencing was peripheral blood. This TCR derives from a woman between 25 and 40 years old with COVID-19, enrolled during active disease. The chain joins TRBV27 to TRBJ2-2; D perhaps matches TRBD2 (5 bases). This CDR3 is CASSGTGELFF. The CDR3 DNA follows: TGTGCCAGTTCGGGGACCGGGGAGCTGTTTTTT.